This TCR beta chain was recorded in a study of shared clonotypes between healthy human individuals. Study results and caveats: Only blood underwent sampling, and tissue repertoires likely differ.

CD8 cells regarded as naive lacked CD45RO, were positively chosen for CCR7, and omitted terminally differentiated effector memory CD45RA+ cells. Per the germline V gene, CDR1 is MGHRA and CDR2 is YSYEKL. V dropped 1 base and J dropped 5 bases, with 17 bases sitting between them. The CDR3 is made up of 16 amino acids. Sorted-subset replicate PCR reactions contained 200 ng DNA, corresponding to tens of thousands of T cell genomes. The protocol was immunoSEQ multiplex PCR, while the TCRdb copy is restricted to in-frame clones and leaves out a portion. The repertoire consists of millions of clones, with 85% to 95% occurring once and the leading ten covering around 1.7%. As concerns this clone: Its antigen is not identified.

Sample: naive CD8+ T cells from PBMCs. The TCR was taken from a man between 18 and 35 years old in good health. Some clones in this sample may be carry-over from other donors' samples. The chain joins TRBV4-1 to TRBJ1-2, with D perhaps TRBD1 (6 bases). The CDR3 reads CASSQAGHPDRYGYTF. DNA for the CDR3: TGCGCCAGCAGCCAAGCGGGACACCCAGACCGGTATGGCTACACCTTC.